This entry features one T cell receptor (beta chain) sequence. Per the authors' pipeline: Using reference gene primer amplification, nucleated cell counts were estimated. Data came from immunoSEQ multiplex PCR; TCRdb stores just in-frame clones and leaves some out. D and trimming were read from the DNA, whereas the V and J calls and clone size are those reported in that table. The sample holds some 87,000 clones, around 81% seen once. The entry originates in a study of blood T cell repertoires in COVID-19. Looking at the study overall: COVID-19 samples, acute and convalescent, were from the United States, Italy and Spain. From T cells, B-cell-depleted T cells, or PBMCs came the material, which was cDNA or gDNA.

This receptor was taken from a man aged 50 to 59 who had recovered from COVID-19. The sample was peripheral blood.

The CDR3 DNA is TGTGCCAGCAGTTATAGACAGGGGCGTGGTGACAATGAGCAGTTCTTC. Its protein is CASSYRQGRGDNEQFF. V gene TRBV6-6 combines with J gene TRBJ2-1; 8 bases match TRBD1. CDR3 length equals 16 residues. The J segment lost 5 bases and the V segment lost 3 bases, leaving 9 bases of the junction unmatched. Germline assignment: CDR1 MNHNY and CDR2 SVGAGI (reference sequence).